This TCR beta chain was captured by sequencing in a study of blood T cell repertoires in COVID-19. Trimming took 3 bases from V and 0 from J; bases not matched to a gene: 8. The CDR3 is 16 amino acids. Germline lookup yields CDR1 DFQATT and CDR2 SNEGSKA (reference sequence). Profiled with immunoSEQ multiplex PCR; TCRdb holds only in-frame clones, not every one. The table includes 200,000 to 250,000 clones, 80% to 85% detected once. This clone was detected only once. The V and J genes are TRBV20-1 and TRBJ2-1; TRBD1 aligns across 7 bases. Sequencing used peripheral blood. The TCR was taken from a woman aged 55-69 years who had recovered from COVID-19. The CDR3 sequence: CSASNPTGSSYNEQFF. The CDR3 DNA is TGCAGTGCTAGTAATCCGACAGGGAGCTCCTACAATGAGCAGTTCTTC.